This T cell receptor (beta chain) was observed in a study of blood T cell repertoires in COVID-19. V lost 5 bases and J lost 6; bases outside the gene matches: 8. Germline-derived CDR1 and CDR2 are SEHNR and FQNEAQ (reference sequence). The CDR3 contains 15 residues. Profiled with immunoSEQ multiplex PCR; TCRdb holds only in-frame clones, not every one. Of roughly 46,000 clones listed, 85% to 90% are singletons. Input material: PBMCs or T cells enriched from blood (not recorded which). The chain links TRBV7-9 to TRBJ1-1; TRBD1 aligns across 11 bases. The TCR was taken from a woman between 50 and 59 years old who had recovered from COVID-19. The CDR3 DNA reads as TGTGCCAGCAGCCCGGACAGGGGGCGAGGGCCTGAAGCTTTCTTT. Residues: CASSPDRGRGPEAFF.